This T cell receptor (beta chain) is drawn from a study of T cells in Graves' hyperthyroidism and ophthalmopathy. Study-wide points: Ophthalmopathy was model-predicted a median about 6 months pre-onset.

As concerns this clonotype: No antigen is known for it. This may come from a read error, since a much larger clone is one base off.

Amplification yielded TCR beta CDR3 regions, with RNA transcripts as the source. In the first-round RT-PCR of the TCR CDR3, the HTBI primer set was used. MiXCR, run by TCRdb on the multiplex PCR reads, gives a single entry per CDR3 protein. In the table there are fewer than 750,000 distinct CDR3 sequences, around 15% of which are singletons. Exclusion of a patient resulted from uncontrolled infection, other autoimmune disease, pregnancy or lactation. CDR1 MDHEN and CDR2 SYDVKM come from the germline V gene. CDR3 length: 13 amino acids. Deletions cut 5 bases from V and 11 bases from J, with 18 bases between.

Source material: blood. The clonotype originates from a woman between 50 and 59 years old with Graves' ophthalmopathy. The V and J genes are TRBV28 and TRBJ1-1, with D unresolved. The CDR3 reads CASSLSLGVVAFF. CDR3 nucleotide sequence: TGTGCCAGCAGTCTAAGCCTGGGCGTGGTGGCTTTCTTT.